This section outlines one T cell receptor (beta chain) sequence together with its context. The record originates from a study of T cell changes during pregnancy in multiple sclerosis. TCRdb keeps only in-frame clones here, not all; method: immunoSEQ multiplex PCR. The data hold some 30,000 clones, with 89% observed a single time. The sequence derives from a female donor with multiple sclerosis, enrolled in a pregnancy study. Material: CD8+ T cells from peripheral blood mononuclear cells, obtained in the third trimester of pregnancy.

The CDR3 DNA follows: TGTGCCAGCAGTGAATACGCGGGCGGTGCGAACACCGGGGAGCTGTTTTTT. Amino acid sequence: CASSEYAGGANTGELFF. The genes are TRBV25-1 and TRBJ2-2, with D possibly matching TRBD2 (5 bases). This CDR3 region has 17 residues. In germline, CDR1 is MGHDK, CDR2 SYGVNS. Trimming left V 0 bases short and J 0 bases short, with 11 bases between.